The clone carrying this T cell receptor beta chain appeared a single time. What it recognizes is unknown. This record belongs to a study of persistence of HIV-infected CD4 T cells. The overall study: Antigen stimulation activated a lower proportion of cells, more of them memory, than anti-CD3/anti-CD28 stimulation.

Trimming stripped 4 bases from V and 2 bases from J, with 12 bases between. Per germline, CDR1 LNHDA and CDR2 SQIVND (reference sequence). This CDR3 is built from 15 residues. This nonspecific control used anti-CD3/anti-CD28 bead stimulation of CD4+ T cells. Sorting of responding CD4+ T cells relied on upregulated CD40 ligand together with CD69. Donors had undetectable plasma HIV-1 RNA, under 50 copies/mL, for 4+ years. An approximately 20-hour stimulation of CD8-depleted PBMCs used anti-CD28/CD49d costimulation, CD40-blocking antibody and enfuvirtide. The libraries were made with immunoSEQ version 4 in survey mode. Template was genomic DNA at 10 ng/uL, with up to about 1 ug used per sample. TCRdb's table, derived via immunoSEQ multiplex PCR, lists solely in-frame clones and lacks some. The repertoire holds 40,000 to 55,000 clones, with 88% as singletons.

The clonotype was recovered from an adult woman with HIV who was CMV-seropositive. The gene calls are TRBV19 and TRBJ1-5, with D unresolved. The source was CD4+ T cells sorted from PBMCs after approximately 20-hour stimulation, collected from a patient who received antiretroviral therapy. The CDR3 loop is CASSNLAGGNQPQHF. The CDR3 bases are TGTGCCAGTAGTAATCTCGCTGGGGGCAATCAGCCCCAGCATTTT.